This T cell receptor (beta chain) was documented in a study of blood T cell repertoires in COVID-19. TCRdb's copy holds only in-frame clones and misses some; the assay was immunoSEQ multiplex PCR. The sample includes roughly 160,000 clones, about four fifths of them seen just once. The CDR3 length is 16 residues. The V end lost 3 bases, the J end lost 1 base, and 15 bases lay between the germline ends. Germline CDR1 reads MDHEN; CDR2 reads SYDVKM. This clone was detected only a few times. The sequencing sample was made of peripheral blood. This chain uses TRBV28 with TRBJ1-2; D is unclear. The source is a woman aged 60-75 years with COVID-19, enrolled during active disease. The CDR3 DNA follows: TGTGCCAGCAGTTTCCCCTACTCGATGAATAACTATGGCTACACCTTC. This sequence encodes CASSFPYSMNNYGYTF.